These 3 T cell receptor beta chains were sequenced from one sample in a study of blood T cell repertoires in COVID-19. Only in-frame clones appear in the TCRdb table, and some are missing; sequencing was by immunoSEQ multiplex PCR. The sample lists a few hundred thousand clones; 80% to 85% were seen once. Source material: PBMCs or T cells enriched from blood (not recorded which). Receptors were obtained from a man in his forties or fifties who had been exposed to COVID-19.

The chain recombines TRBV7-3 with TRBJ2-5; no definite D call. This CDR3 spans 12 amino acids. V lost 3 bases, J lost 5 bases, and 7 bases lay in between. Germline-derived CDR1 and CDR2 are SGHTA and FQGTGA. CDR3 residues: CASSLNRETQYF. CDR3 bases: TGTGCCAGCAGCTTGAATCGGGAGACCCAGTACTTC. Full variable domain (remainder filled in from reference TRBV7-3 and TRBJ2-5): GAGVSQTPSNKVTEKGKYVELRCDPISGHTALYWYRQSLGQGPEFLIYFQGTGAADDSGLPNDRFFAVRPEGSVSTLKIQRTERGDSAVYLCASSLNRETQYFGPGTRLLVL.

The CDR3 loop reads CASSIGARDKNQPQHF. CDR3 DNA: TGTGCCAGTAGTATTGGGGCGCGAGACAAAAATCAGCCCCAGCATTTT. The chain is built from TRBV19 and TRBJ1-5; a weak D match, TRBD1 (5 bases). The CDR3 is 16 residues long. The V end lost 3 bases, the J end lost 4 bases, and 16 bases lay between the germline ends. The V gene's germline CDR1 is LNHDA and CDR2 SQIVND (reference sequence).

The CDR3 DNA sequence: TGTGCCACCAGCAGATACAGGGCTACCTCTAGGGGAGTCGGAGCTTTCTTT. Protein product: CATSRYRATSRGVGAFF. The chain links TRBV15 to TRBJ1-1; weak D call: TRBD1 (6 bases). V lost 2 bases and J lost 10, with 26 bases in between. The CDR3 loop spans 17 amino acids. Germline V gene lookup returns CDR1 LNHNV and CDR2 YYDKDF (reference sequence).